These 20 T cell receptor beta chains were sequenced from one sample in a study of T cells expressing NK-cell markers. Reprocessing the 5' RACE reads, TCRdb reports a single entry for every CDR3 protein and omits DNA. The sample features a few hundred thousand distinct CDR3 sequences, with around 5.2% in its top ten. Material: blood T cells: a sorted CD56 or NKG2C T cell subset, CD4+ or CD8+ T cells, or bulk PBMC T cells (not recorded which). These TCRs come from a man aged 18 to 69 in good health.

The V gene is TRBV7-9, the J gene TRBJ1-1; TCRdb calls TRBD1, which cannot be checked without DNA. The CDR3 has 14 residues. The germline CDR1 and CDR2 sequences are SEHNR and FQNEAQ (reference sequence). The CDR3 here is CASSRTGTGHEAFF.

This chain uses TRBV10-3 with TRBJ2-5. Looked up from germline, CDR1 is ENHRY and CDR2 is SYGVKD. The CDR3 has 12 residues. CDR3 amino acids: CAISGLQETQYF.

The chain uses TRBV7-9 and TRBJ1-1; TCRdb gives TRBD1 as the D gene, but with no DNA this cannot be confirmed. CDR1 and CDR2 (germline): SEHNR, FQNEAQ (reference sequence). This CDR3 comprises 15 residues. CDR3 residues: CASSRRGQLNTEAFF. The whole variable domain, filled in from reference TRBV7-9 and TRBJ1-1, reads DTGVSQNPRHKITKRGQNVTFRCDPISEHNRLYWYRQTLGQGPEFLTYFQNEAQLEKSRLLSDRFSAERPKGSFSTLEIQRTEQGDSAMYLCASSRRGQLNTEAFFGQGTRLTVV.

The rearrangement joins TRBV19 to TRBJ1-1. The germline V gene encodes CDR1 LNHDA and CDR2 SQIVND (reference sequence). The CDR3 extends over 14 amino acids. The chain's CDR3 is CASTIGGRNTEAFF.

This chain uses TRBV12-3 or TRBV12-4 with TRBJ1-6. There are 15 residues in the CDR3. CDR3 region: CASSLRSMGNSPLHF.

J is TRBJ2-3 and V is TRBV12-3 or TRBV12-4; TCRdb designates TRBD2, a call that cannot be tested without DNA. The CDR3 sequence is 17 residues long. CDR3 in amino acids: CASKRRSSGGSRDTQYF.

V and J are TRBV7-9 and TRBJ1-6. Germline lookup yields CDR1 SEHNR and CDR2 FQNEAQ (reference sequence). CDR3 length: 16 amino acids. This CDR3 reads CASSPLDSSYNSPLHF.

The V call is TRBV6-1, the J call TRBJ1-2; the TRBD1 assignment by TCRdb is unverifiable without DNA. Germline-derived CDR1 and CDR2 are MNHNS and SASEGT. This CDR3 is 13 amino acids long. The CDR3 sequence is CASSRTGEGGYTF.

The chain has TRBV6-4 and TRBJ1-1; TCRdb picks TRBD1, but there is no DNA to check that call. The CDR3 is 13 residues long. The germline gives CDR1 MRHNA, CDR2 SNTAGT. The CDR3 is CASSAGVHTEAFF.

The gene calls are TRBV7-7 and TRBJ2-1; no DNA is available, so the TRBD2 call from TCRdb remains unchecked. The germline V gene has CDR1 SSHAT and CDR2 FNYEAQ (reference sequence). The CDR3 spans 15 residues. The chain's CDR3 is CASSSNTGRDNEQFF.

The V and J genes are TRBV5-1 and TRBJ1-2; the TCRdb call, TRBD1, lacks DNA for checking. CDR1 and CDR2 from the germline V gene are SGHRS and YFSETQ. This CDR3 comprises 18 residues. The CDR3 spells CASSYGRTAQSYNYGYTF.

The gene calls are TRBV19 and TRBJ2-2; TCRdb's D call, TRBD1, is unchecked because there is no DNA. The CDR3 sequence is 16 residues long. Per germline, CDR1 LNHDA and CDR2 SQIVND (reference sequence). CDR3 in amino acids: CASSIPPRTGAGELFF.

CDR3: CSALSGTGGLDEQYF. The chain couples TRBV29-1 to TRBJ2-7; TCRdb calls TRBD1, which cannot be checked without DNA. CDR1 and CDR2 (germline): SQVTM, ANQGSEA. This CDR3 is built from 15 residues.

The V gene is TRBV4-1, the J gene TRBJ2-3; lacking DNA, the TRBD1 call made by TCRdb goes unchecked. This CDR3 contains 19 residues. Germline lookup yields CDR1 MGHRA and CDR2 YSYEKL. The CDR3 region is CASSQDSGGRPLSTDTQYF.

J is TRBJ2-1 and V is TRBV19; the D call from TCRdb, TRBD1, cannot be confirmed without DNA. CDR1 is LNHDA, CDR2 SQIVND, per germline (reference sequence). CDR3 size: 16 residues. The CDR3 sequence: CASHRGGRSSYNEQFF. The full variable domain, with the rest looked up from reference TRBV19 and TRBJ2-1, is DGGITQSPKYLFRKEGQNVTLSCEQNLNHDAMYWYRQDPGQGLRLIYYSQIVNDFQKGDIAEGYSVSREKKESFPLTVTSAQKNPTAFYLCASHRGGRSSYNEQFFGPGTRLTVL.

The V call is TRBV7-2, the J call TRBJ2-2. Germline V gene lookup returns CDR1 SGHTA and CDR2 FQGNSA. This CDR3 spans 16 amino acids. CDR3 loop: CASSLVVPLNTGELFF.

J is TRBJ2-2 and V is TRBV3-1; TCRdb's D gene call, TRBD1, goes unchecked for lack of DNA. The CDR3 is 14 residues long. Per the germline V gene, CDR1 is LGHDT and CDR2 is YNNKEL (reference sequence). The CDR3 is CASRYRGWTGELFF.

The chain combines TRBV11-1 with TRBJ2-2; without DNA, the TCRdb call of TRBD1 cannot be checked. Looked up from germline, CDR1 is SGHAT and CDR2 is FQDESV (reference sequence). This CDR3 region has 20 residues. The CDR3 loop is CASSLGVARGLLLNTGELFF.

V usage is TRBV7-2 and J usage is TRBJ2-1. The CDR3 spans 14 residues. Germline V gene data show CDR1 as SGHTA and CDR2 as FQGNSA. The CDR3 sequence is CASSFSGANNEQFF.

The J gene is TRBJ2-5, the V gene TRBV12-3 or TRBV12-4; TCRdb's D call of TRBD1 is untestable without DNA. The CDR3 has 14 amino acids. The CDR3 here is CASRSPGQAGTQYF.